This T cell receptor beta chain was obtained from a study of somatic mutations in T cells in chronic GVHD (dated by TCRdb to the early 2020s). For sorting, staining was done with anti-CD3, anti-CD4, anti-CD8 and a Vbeta20 antibody from the IOTest Beta Mark kit on a FACSAria III, reaching purity above 98%. Peripheral blood was collected in sodium heparin tubes and mononuclear cells were isolated by Ficoll-Paque PLUS density gradient centrifugation. CD4+ Vbeta20+, CD4+ Vbeta20-, and CD8+ T cell fractions were FACS-sorted before TCRbeta deep sequencing. The CDR3 has 13 amino acids, counting the end cysteine and phenylalanine. The CDR3 DNA has 39 bases and is translated from base 1. Via the germline V gene (reference sequence), CDR1 is MNHNY and CDR2 SVGAGI. Trimming removed 4 bases from V and 4 bases from J, leaving 9 bases between the germline ends. Genomic DNA was isolated and then used for TCRbeta deep sequencing. TCRbeta CDR3 sequencing and initial data processing were performed with the immunoSEQ assay as a commercial service. Per the original workflow: Reads were demultiplexed, adapter and primer sequences were removed, similar clones were merged by frequency-ratio clustering, and V, D, J genes were annotated with IMGT. TCRdb re-hosts the immuneACCESS table, in-frame sequences only. Its copies lack some clones; in the studies checked, an unresolved V gene accounts for under half of them, and the cause for the rest is not known. V and J calls and clone size follow that table, whereas D and trimming were derived from the DNA. The sample has some 13,000 clones on record, more than 75% of them singletons. The ten largest clonotypes hold less than 40% of the sample.

Points on this clone: Which antigen it targets is not known. Base qualities are not at hand, and no much larger clone is one base apart.

This receptor was obtained from a male patient in his forties or fifties with chronic graft-versus-host disease. After transplantation, some T cells may belong to the graft donor instead of the recipient. The chain links TRBV6-6 with TRBJ2-3; tentative D gene TRBD1, with 6 bases matching. The specimen was Vbeta20-negative CD4+ T cells from blood. Read against the paper, the sample's cell subset or site label means: CD4+ T cells sorted as TCR Vbeta20 negative by flow cytometry. The CDR3 is CASSSGAADTQYF. Read as DNA, the sequence is TGTGCCAGCAGTTCAGGGGCGGCAGATACGCAGTATTTT.